The clone carrying this T cell receptor (beta chain) was counted a few times. Possible read error: a much larger clone is one base away. TCRdb itself ran the multiplex PCR reads through MiXCR, one entry per CDR3 protein. This sample carries approximately 300,000 distinct CDR3 sequences, under 35% of them seen once, and the ten largest clones take over 0.95%. CDR3 length: 17 residues. CDR1 is SGHTA, CDR2 FQGTGA, per germline. The lymph nodes were axillary draining lymph nodes from breast cancer patients. These data are taken from a study of breast tumors, draining lymph nodes, adjacent tissues. The TCR originated in a female donor with breast cancer. Some clones in this sample may be carry-over from other donors' samples. Sequencing was carried out using axillary lymph node tissue. The chain couples TRBV7-3 to TRBJ2-3, with TRBD2 matching over 13 bases. In DNA form, the CDR3 reads TGTGCCAGCAGCCCACACGGACTAGCGGGAGTCACAGATCCGCAGTATTTT. Translating it yields CASSPHGLAGVTDPQYF. The full variable domain, with the rest looked up from reference TRBV7-3 and TRBJ2-3, is GAGVSQTPSNKVTEKGKYVELRCDPISGHTALYWYRQSLGQGPEFLIYFQGTGAADDSGLPNDRFFAVRPEGSVSTLKIQRTERGDSAVYLCASSPHGLAGVTDPQYFGPGTRLTVL.